Sequencing of this T cell receptor (beta chain) was carried out in a study of shared clonotypes between healthy human individuals. Findings and caveats of the study: A generally larger estimated richness was seen in naive subsets than in memory subsets.

Naive CD45RA+ and memory CD45RA-negative subsets were split from CD4+ cells. Between the trimmed V and J ends, which lost 4 bases and 4 bases, there was a span of 18 bases. The CDR3 sequence is 16 residues long. On this clone itself: Its specificity is not known.

Profiled with immunoSEQ multiplex PCR; TCRdb holds only in-frame clones, not every one. The table has over a million clones, 96% seen once. Specimen: naive CD4+ T cells sorted from blood. Subset of the sample: CD45RA+ positively selected. This clonotype was obtained from a young man in good health. The rearrangement links TRBV5-3 to TRBJ2-1; D might be TRBD2 (6 bases). TRBV5-3 is treated as an ORF (open reading frame) with a function not yet certain. CDR3 in amino acids: CARSLLGGEGYNEQFF. In DNA, the CDR3 is TGTGCCAGAAGCCTTCTGGGGGGAGAGGGTTACAATGAGCAGTTCTTC.